This TCR beta chain was captured in a study of cytotoxic CD8 clonotypes in ibrutinib-treated CLL. Looking at the study overall: Mean yields were 255,043 productive templates and 90,000 to 95,000 productive rearrangements per sample.

Study conclusions and caveats: Clonality increased with ibrutinib response but returned toward baseline at progression. The clonality rise at ibrutinib response reflected private clonotype expansion.

This clone occurred once. Antigen specificity is unknown. About 2 micrograms of genomic DNA, which was extracted from cryopreserved PBMCs, served as the material used for the TCR beta libraries. TCRdb's copy holds only in-frame clones and misses some; the assay was immunoSEQ multiplex PCR. The sample consists of some 310,000 clones, about 80% of them appearing once. The CDR3 spans 12 residues. V lost 8 bases and J 0 bases, leaving 5 bases between the germline ends. Germline V gene sequence: CDR1 MNHEY, CDR2 SVGAGI. The receptor was derived from a human donor with chronic lymphocytic leukemia. The input for sequencing was PBMCs, taken before ibrutinib treatment. The chain has TRBV6-5 and TRBJ1-3; no clear D gene. In DNA, the CDR3 is TGTGCCAGCTGGAACTCTGGAAACACCATATATTTT. It encodes CASWNSGNTIYF.